This T cell receptor beta chain was sequenced for a study of blood T cell repertoires in COVID-19. V lost 5 bases to trimming and J lost 1 base, with 9 bases between them. The CDR3 is 14 residues long. Germline V gene data show CDR1 as MNHEY and CDR2 as SMNVEV (reference sequence). Original methodology: Amplification of reference gene primers was used by the study to estimate nucleated cell counts. Only in-frame clones appear in the TCRdb table, and some are missing; sequencing was by immunoSEQ multiplex PCR. For V, J and clone size, that table is used; D and trimming come from the DNA. The sample consists of more than 13,000 clones, 80% to 85% of them appearing once.

Sequenced input: peripheral blood. This receptor was taken from a man aged 50 to 59 with active COVID-19. The V call is TRBV27, the J call TRBJ2-1; a weak D match, TRBD1 (6 bases). CDR3 sequence reads: CASSVGGSYNEQFF. The DNA for the CDR3 is TGTGCCAGCAGTGTAGGGGGTTCCTACAATGAGCAGTTCTTC.